The clone carrying this T cell receptor beta chain was picked up a small number of times. In germline, CDR1 is MNHEY, CDR2 SMNVEV (reference sequence). CDR3 size: 13 residues. J was trimmed by 4 bases and V by 7 bases; bases with no gene match: 1. The sample originates from a study of blood T cell repertoires in COVID-19. Per the original methods: Reference gene primer amplification gave estimated nucleated cell counts. Sequenced by immunoSEQ multiplex PCR; TCRdb stores in-frame clones only, minus some. For V, J and clone size, that table is used; D and trimming come from the DNA. Among hundreds of thousands of clones listed, approximately 90% were seen once.

Sequencing used PBMCs or T cells enriched from blood (not recorded which). The clonotype comes from a woman aged 45 to 65 who had recovered from COVID-19. J is TRBJ2-7 and V is TRBV27, with 13 nucleotides matching TRBD2. CDR3 nucleotides: TGTGCCAGCAAACTAGCGGGGGGGTACGAGCAGTACTTC. Translated: CASKLAGGYEQYF.